The 6 T cell receptor beta chains reported below all come from one sample, sequenced in a study of T cell changes during pregnancy in multiple sclerosis. Generated by immunoSEQ multiplex PCR, the TCRdb table keeps only in-frame clones and is missing some. The table lists more than 55,000 clones, around 89% of them singletons. Here the sequenced sample was peripheral blood, taken after pregnancy. These receptor sequences come from a female donor with multiple sclerosis, enrolled in a pregnancy study.

The gene calls are TRBV11-2 and TRBJ1-4; TRBD1 might be the D (5 bases). Germline V gene data show CDR1 as SGHAT and CDR2 as FQNNGV. This CDR3 region has 15 residues. The V gene lost 5 bases and the J gene lost 3 bases, with 13 bases spanning the gap. CDR3 residues: CASSPPGWANEKLFF. Written as DNA, the CDR3 is TGTGCCAGCAGCCCCCCAGGGTGGGCTAATGAAAAACTGTTTTTT.

This chain joins TRBV11-1 and TRBJ2-5; TRBD2 aligns across 7 bases. V lost 8 bases and J lost 0; bases outside the gene matches: 6. CDR1 and CDR2 from the germline V gene are SGHAT and FQDESV (reference sequence). The CDR3 is 14 residues long. CDR3 in DNA: TGTGCCAGCGATCCGGGGGGACACCAAGAGACCCAGTACTTC. Its protein product is CASDPGGHQETQYF.

The chain carries TRBV27 and TRBJ2-2, with 9 bases lining up with TRBD2. Germline CDR1 is MNHEY and CDR2 is SMNVEV (reference sequence). The junction had 5 bases not matched to a gene; V was cut back by 3 bases and J by 6 bases. CDR3 length: 15 amino acids. CDR3 loop: CASSFGGGAAGELFF. The CDR3 DNA reads as TGTGCCAGCAGTTTCGGCGGGGGGGCCGCCGGGGAGCTGTTTTTT.

The chain recombines TRBV6-6 with TRBJ1-1; D perhaps matches TRBD1 (5 bases). CDR1 MNHNY and CDR2 SVGAGI come from the germline V gene (reference sequence). Trimming stripped 6 bases from V and 10 bases from J, with 18 bases between. CDR3 length: 13 residues. Here the CDR3 reads CASSQQPGRGAFF. Here the CDR3 DNA reads TGTGCCAGCAGCCAACAGCCAGGGCGAGGAGCTTTCTTT.

The J gene is TRBJ2-7, the V gene TRBV11-1; 9 bases are a match to TRBD1. J was trimmed by 4 bases and V by 3 bases; bases with no gene match: 7. CDR1 SGHAT and CDR2 FQDESV come from the germline V gene (reference sequence). The CDR3 length is 15 residues. CDR3 DNA sequence: TGTGCCAGCAGCTTGACTTGGGACAGGGTGTACGAGCAGTACTTC. Translation: CASSLTWDRVYEQYF.

The gene calls are TRBV7-2 and TRBJ1-3; D remains unclear. CDR1 and CDR2 (germline): SGHTA, FQGNSA. Trimming shortened V by 3 bases and J by 0 bases, and 18 bases separated the two germline ends. The length of the CDR3 is 18 residues. CDR3 sequence: CASSLGLLGSGSGNTIYF. Here the CDR3 DNA reads TGTGCCAGCAGCTTGGGTCTGTTAGGATCGGGCTCTGGAAACACCATATATTTT.